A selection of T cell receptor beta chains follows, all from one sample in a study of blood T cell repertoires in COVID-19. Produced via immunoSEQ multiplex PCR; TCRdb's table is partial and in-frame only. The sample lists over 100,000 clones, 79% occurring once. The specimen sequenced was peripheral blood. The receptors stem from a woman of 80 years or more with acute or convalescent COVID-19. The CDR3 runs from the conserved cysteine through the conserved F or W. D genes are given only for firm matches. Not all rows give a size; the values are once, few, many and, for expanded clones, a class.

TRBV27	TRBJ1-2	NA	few	CASSLSGRNYGYTF	TGTGCCAGCAGTTTGAGTGGTCGGAACTATGGCTACACCTTC
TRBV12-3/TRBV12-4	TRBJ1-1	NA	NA	CASLTRGLTEAFF	TGTGCCAGCCTTACCAGAGGGCTCACTGAAGCTTTCTTT
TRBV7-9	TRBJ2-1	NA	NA	CASSSAVRGNYNEQFF	TGTGCCAGCAGCTCGGCCGTAAGAGGGAACTACAATGAGCAGTTCTTC
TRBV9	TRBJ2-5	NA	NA	CASSVGVAETQYF	TGTGCCAGCAGCGTAGGCGTAGCGGAGACCCAGTACTTC
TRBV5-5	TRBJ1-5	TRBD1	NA	CASSLTGVGNQPQHF	TGTGCCAGCAGTTTGACAGGGGTGGGCAATCAGCCCCAGCATTTT
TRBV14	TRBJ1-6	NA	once	CASSAFSNSPLHF	TGTGCCAGCAGCGCCTTTAGTAATTCACCCCTCCACTTT
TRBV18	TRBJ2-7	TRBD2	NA	CASSPGTSGGGEQYF	TGTGCCAGCTCACCCGGGACTAGCGGGGGTGGGGAGCAGTACTTC
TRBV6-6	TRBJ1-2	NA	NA	CASSSRGGGYGYTF	TGTGCCAGCAGTTCCCGGGGTGGCGGCTATGGCTACACCTTC
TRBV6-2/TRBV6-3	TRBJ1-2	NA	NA	CASSYFGQGITF	NA
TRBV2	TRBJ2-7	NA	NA	CASRYRELTYEQYF	TGTGCCAGCAGGTACAGGGAGCTTACCTACGAGCAGTACTTC
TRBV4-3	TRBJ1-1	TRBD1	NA	CASSRDRTYEAFF	TGCGCCAGCAGCCGGGACAGGACGTATGAAGCTTTCTTT
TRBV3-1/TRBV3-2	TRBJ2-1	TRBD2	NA	CASSQGLAGGQEQFF	TGTGCCAGCAGCCAAGGACTAGCGGGGGGGCAAGAGCAGTTCTTC
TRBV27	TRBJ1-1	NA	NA	CASSLVGRGGTEAFF	TGTGCCAGCAGTTTGGTAGGTCGCGGAGGGACTGAAGCTTTCTTT
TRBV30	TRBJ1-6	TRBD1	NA	CAWTLSGQGSSPLHF	TGTGCCTGGACCCTATCCGGACAGGGGAGTTCACCCCTCCACTTT
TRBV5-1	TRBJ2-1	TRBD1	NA	CASSPDRGWSYNEQFF	TGCGCCAGCAGCCCCGACAGGGGTTGGTCCTACAATGAGCAGTTCTTC
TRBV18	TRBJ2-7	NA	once	CASSPPGLTYEQYF	TGTGCCAGCTCACCGCCGGGACTCACCTACGAGCAGTACTTC
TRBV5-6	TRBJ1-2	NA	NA	CASSVGGGDYGYTF	TGTGCCAGCAGCGTGGGCGGGGGGGACTATGGCTACACCTTC
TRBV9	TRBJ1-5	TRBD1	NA	CASSAGTGYSNQPQHF	TGTGCCAGCAGCGCGGGGACAGGCTATAGCAATCAGCCCCAGCATTTT
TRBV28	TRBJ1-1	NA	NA	CASSFLPDSSGMNTEAFF	TGTGCCAGCAGTTTCCTCCCGGACAGTTCCGGTATGAACACTGAAGCTTTCTTT
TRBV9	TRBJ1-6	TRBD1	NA	CASSDRTGSSYNSPLHF	TGTGCCAGCAGCGACCGGACAGGGAGCTCCTATAATTCACCCCTCCACTTT
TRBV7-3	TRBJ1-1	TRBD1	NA	CASSLDRDTEAFF	TGTGCCAGCAGCCTGGACAGGGACACTGAAGCTTTCTTT
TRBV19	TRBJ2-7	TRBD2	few	CASSGQPGGLEQYF	TGTGCCAGTAGCGGCCAACCGGGGGGGCTAGAGCAGTACTTC
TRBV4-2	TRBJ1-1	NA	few	CASSLLGGGRNTEAFF	TGTGCCAGCAGCCTATTAGGGGGGGGCCGGAACACTGAAGCTTTCTTT
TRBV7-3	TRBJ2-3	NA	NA	CASSPGTHADTQYF	TGTGCCAGCAGCCCGGGGACTCACGCAGATACGCAGTATTTT
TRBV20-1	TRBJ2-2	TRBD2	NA	CSASSSGLNTGELFF	TGCAGTGCTAGTTCTAGCGGGCTGAACACCGGGGAGCTGTTTTTT
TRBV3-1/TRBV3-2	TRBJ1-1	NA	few	CASSQVGNTEAFF	TGTGCCAGCAGCCAAGTCGGGAACACTGAAGCTTTCTTT
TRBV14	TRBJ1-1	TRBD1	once	CASSQWGQGNTEAFF	TGTGCCAGCAGCCAATGGGGACAGGGTAACACTGAAGCTTTCTTT
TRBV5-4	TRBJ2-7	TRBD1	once	CASSSGQGATVGEQYF	TGTGCCAGCAGCAGCGGACAGGGGGCGACGGTAGGCGAGCAGTACTTC
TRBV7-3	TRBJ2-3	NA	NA	CASSLNPPGTGGDTQYF	TGTGCCAGCAGCTTAAACCCTCCCGGGACCGGAGGGGATACGCAGTATTTT
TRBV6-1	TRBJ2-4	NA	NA	CASSEERNSNIQYF	TGTGCCAGCAGTGAAGAGAGGAATTCCAACATTCAGTACTTC
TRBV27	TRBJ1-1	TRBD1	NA	CASRLRDRDSEAFF	TGTGCCAGCAGGCTGCGGGACAGGGACTCTGAAGCTTTCTTT
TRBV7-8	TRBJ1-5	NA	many	CASSLAAGNQPQHF	TGTGCCAGCAGCTTAGCGGCAGGCAATCAGCCCCAGCATTTT
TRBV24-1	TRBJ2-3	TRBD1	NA	CATSDGQGTDTQYF	TGTGCCACCAGTGACGGACAGGGCACAGATACGCAGTATTTT
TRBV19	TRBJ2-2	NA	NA	CASSSQTGELFF	TGTGCCAGTAGTAGTCAAACCGGGGAGCTGTTTTTT
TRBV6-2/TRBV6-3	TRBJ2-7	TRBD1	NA	CASSYRDRGQTEQYF	TGTGCCAGCAGTTACAGGGACAGGGGGCAGACCGAGCAGTACTTC
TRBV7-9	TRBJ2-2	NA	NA	CASSLAPGAAGELFF	TGTGCCAGCAGCTTAGCTCCGGGAGCGGCCGGGGAGCTGTTTTTT
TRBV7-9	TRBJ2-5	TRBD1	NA	CASSRGTGAQETQYF	TGTGCCAGCAGCCGAGGGACAGGGGCACAAGAGACCCAGTACTTC
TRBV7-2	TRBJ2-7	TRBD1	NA	CASSLSGTGVYEQYF	TGTGCCAGCAGCTTGTCCGGGACAGGGGTCTACGAGCAGTACTTC
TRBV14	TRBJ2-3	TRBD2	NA	CASSDGTSGWGTDTQYF	TGTGCCAGCAGCGACGGGACTAGCGGATGGGGCACAGATACGCAGTATTTT
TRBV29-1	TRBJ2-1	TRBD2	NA	CSVGGLAGSYNEQFF	TGCAGCGTTGGGGGACTAGCGGGATCCTACAATGAGCAGTTCTTC
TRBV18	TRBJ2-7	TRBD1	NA	CASSPLGTGSYEQYF	TGTGCCAGCTCACCCTTAGGGACAGGGAGCTACGAGCAGTACTTC
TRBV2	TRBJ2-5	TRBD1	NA	CASSEGTGVETQYF	TGTGCCAGCAGCGAGGGGACAGGGGTAGAGACCCAGTACTTC
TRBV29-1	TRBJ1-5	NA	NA	CSVTYRVVGEEDQPQHF	TGCAGCGTAACCTACAGGGTGGTGGGAGAGGAGGATCAGCCCCAGCATTTT
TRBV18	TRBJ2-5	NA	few	CASSPPGGRETQYF	TGTGCCAGCTCACCCCCAGGGGGGCGAGAGACCCAGTACTTC
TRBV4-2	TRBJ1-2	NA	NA	CASSQVGGVSYGYTF	TGTGCCAGCAGCCAAGTTGGCGGGGTATCCTATGGCTACACCTTC
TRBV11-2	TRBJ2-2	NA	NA	CASSLVGRVAGELFF	TGTGCCAGCAGCTTAGTCGGCAGGGTAGCCGGGGAGCTGTTTTTT
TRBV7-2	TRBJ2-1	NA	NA	CASSLGGGSYNEQFF	TGTGCCAGCAGCTTAGGGGGCGGTTCCTACAATGAGCAGTTCTTC
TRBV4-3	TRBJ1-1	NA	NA	CASSQEQGAHTEAFF	TGCGCCAGCAGCCAAGAACAGGGAGCGCACACTGAAGCTTTCTTT
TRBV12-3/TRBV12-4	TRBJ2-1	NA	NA	CASSSGLYNEQFF	TGTGCCAGCAGTTCGGGACTCTACAATGAGCAGTTCTTC
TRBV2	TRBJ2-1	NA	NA	CASSDRVSYNEQFF	TGTGCCAGCAGTGACAGGGTCTCCTACAATGAGCAGTTCTTC
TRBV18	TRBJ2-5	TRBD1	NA	CASSPLQGFSETQYF	TGTGCCAGCTCACCACTACAGGGGTTTTCTGAGACCCAGTACTTC
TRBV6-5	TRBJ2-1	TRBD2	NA	CASKRAGGPNEQFF	TGTGCCAGCAAAAGAGCGGGAGGGCCAAATGAGCAGTTCTTC
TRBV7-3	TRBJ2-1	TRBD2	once	CASSLIAGATYNEQFF	TGTGCCAGCAGCTTAATAGCGGGGGCGACCTACAATGAGCAGTTCTTC
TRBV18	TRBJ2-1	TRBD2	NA	CASSPSGDLGLAGVGNEQFF	TGTGCCAGCTCACCAAGCGGTGACCTTGGACTAGCGGGGGTCGGCAATGAGCAGTTCTTC
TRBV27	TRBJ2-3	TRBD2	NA	CASSFPGGTQYF	TGTGCCAGCAGTTTCCCGGGGGGTACGCAGTATTTT
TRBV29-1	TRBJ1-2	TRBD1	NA	CSVDRDSYGYTF	TGCAGCGTTGACCGGGACAGCTATGGCTACACCTTC